This record covers a single T cell receptor beta chain. This clone's antigen is unknown. No base-level quality is on record; no much larger clone is a single base apart. Each collaborating institution followed its own protocols to collect whole blood in K2EDTA tubes. Collaborator samples were shipped for TCRbeta analysis as frozen whole blood, isolated PBMCs, or DNA extracted from either sample type. The sample originates from a study of blood T cell repertoires in COVID-19 (dated by TCRdb to the early 2020s). Some background on the complete study: Samples covering the acute and convalescent phases of COVID-19 were provided by collaborators in the United States, Italy and Spain. The prospective study material was composed of cDNA or gDNA derived from T cells, B-cell-depleted T cells, or PBMCs. Subjects who had been exposed to COVID-19, were actively infected with it, or had recovered from it provided the deeply sampled blood TCRbeta repertoires that made up the dataset. The repertoires were made available in a free public database intended to serve as a resource for research on the immune response to SARS-CoV-2. Samples were obtained from the ongoing ImmuneRACE study (first 160 participants) and from 1,000 to 1,500 subjects provided by 6 global collaborators. The sample metadata nearly always contained a de-identified subject ID, COVID-19 status, age in years and sex. Where available, HLA class I and class II types were taken from metadata supplied by the sample provider and were not determined by assay-based typing.

Broad study findings and their caveats: The amount of clinical and demographic metadata varied by source and participant and was provided uncurated.

Per the germline V gene (reference sequence), SEHNR is the CDR1 and FQNEAQ is the CDR2. V drops 0 bases and J drops 6 bases, leaving 9 bases in between. The CDR3 holds 14 amino acids from the cysteine to the phenylalanine. Only the CDR3 DNA stays, 42 bases, in frame from base 1. The immunoSEQ Assay, a bias-controlled multiplex PCR, was used to amplify TCRbeta CDR3 regions from genomic DNA. Per the source publication's procedure: Nucleated cell counts per sample were estimated from amplification of reference gene primers within the assay. To quantify the absolute abundance of each unique TCRbeta CDR3 rearrangement, sequence reads were collapsed and filtered. For each sample, productive Simpson clonality was calculated as the square root of Simpson's diversity index over productive rearrangements. TCRdb carries this immuneACCESS record with in-frame sequences only. Its versions omit some clonotypes, under half of them owing to an unresolved V gene in the studies checked, with the rest unexplained. D and trimming come from the DNA, and the V and J calls and clone size come from that table. The sample table records some 100,000 clones; around nine tenths of these occur just once. The ten biggest clones cover approximately 8.7% of the sample.

The TCR was taken from a woman between 65 and 79 years old with acute or convalescent COVID-19. Sequenced input: peripheral blood. The V and J genes are TRBV7-9 and TRBJ1-5; TRBD1 is a possible D gene, resting on 6 matching bases. The nucleotide sequence reads TGTGCCAGCAGCTTAGCGGACAGCGGTCAGCCCCAGCATTTT. The encoded protein is CASSLADSGQPQHF.